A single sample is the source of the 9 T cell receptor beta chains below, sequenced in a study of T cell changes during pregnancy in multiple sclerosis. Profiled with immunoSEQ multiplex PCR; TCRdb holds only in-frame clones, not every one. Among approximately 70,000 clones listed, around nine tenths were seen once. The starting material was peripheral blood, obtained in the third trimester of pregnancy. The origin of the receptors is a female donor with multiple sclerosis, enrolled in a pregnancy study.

The CDR3, as DNA: TGTGCCAGCAGCCCGACGGGACTAGCGAGCAATGAGCAGTTCTTC. It is translated as CASSPTGLASNEQFF. V usage is TRBV9 and J usage is TRBJ2-1, with TRBD2 matching over 10 bases. V gave up 4 bases and J gave up 6 bases; unmatched junction bases: 7. The CDR3 loop spans 15 amino acids. Germline values: CDR1 SGDLS, CDR2 YYNGEE.

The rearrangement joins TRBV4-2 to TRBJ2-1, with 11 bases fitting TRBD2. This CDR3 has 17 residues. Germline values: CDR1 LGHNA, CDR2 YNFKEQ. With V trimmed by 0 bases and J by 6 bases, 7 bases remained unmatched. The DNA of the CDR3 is TGTGCCAGCAGCCAAGATCTCACTAGCGGGAGTATCAATGAGCAGTTCTTC. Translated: CASSQDLTSGSINEQFF.

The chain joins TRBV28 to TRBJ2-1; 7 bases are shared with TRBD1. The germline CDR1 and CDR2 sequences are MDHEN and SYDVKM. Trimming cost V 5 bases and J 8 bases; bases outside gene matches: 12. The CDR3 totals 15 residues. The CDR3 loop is CASSTLQGRVDEQFF. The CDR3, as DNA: TGTGCCAGCAGTACTTTACAGGGGCGGGTCGATGAGCAGTTCTTC.

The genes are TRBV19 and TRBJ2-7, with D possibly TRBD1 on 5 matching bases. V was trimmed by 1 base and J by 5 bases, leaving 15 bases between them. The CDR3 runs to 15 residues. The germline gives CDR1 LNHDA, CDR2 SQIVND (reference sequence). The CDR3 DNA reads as TGTGCCAGTAGTATAGCCCCCCAGGGAAGAAACGAGCAGTACTTC. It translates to CASSIAPQGRNEQYF.

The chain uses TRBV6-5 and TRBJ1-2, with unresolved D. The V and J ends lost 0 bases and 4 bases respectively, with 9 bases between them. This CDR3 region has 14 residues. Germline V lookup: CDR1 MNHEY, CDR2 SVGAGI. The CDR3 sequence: CASSYSRQGYGYTF. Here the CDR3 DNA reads TGTGCCAGCAGTTACTCGAGACAAGGCTATGGCTACACCTTC.

CDR3 protein: CASSMPQTGNTEAFF. CDR3 sequence (DNA): TGTGCCAGTAGTATGCCGCAGACGGGAAACACTGAAGCTTTCTTT. The rearrangement uses TRBV19 and TRBJ1-1; the D is unclear. The germline V and J ends were trimmed by 3 bases and 2 bases, with 13 bases remaining between them. CDR1 and CDR2 from the germline V gene are LNHDA and SQIVND (reference sequence). The length of the CDR3 is 15 residues. The full variable domain, rest sourced from reference TRBV19 and TRBJ1-1, is DGGITQSPKYLFRKEGQNVTLSCEQNLNHDAMYWYRQDPGQGLRLIYYSQIVNDFQKGDIAEGYSVSREKKESFPLTVTSAQKNPTAFYLCASSMPQTGNTEAFFGQGTRLTVV.

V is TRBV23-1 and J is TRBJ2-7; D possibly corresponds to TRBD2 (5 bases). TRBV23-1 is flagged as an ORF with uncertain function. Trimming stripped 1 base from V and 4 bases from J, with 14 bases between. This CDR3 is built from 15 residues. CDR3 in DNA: TGCGCCAGCAGTCAATTCTCCGCGACTAAATACGAGCAGTACTTC. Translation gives CASSQFSATKYEQYF.

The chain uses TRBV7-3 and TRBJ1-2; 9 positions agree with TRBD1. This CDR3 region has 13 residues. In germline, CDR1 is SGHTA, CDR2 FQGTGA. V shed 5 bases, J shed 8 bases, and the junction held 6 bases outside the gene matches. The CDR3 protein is CASSPWGQGGYTF. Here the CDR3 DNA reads TGTGCCAGCAGCCCCTGGGGACAGGGAGGCTACACCTTC.

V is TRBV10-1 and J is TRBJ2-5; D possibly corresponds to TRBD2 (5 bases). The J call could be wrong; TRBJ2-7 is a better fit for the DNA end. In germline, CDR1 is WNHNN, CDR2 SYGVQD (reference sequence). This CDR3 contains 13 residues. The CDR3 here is CASSESRDYEQYF. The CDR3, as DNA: TGCGCCAGCAGTGAGTCCCGGGACTACGAGCAGTACTTC.